This TCR beta chain derives from a study of blood T cell repertoires in COVID-19. Whole-study context: PBMCs, B-cell-depleted T cells, or T cells were the source of the cDNA or gDNA that made up the material.

As originally analysed: Reference gene primers were amplified, and this amplification served to estimate nucleated cell counts. The table came from immunoSEQ multiplex PCR; TCRdb's copy has only in-frame clones and leaves some out. For V, J and clone size, that table is used; D and trimming come from the DNA. The sample has more than 110,000 clones; approximately 83% are singletons. The sequence was collected from a woman aged 60-75 years with acute or convalescent COVID-19. Sequenced: peripheral blood.

CDR3 sequence: CASSQGSPRVNEQFF. The DNA of the CDR3 is TGTGCCAGCAGCCAGGGATCCCCGCGTGTCAATGAGCAGTTCTTC. V is TRBV9 and J is TRBJ2-1, with a tentative D call TRBD1 (5 bases). This CDR3 comprises 15 residues. Germline V gene lookup returns CDR1 SGDLS and CDR2 YYNGEE. The V end was cut by 4 bases, the J end by 6 bases, with 17 bases between.